Presented here are 17 T cell receptor beta chains from one specimen sequenced in a study of blood T cell repertoires in COVID-19. The method was immunoSEQ multiplex PCR; TCRdb's version includes in-frame clones alone and lacks a portion of them. The sample has 45,000 to 65,000 clones, over 80% seen once. The source material was peripheral blood. The receptors were gathered from a man aged 40-49 years with acute or convalescent COVID-19.

This clone showed up just a few times. The V gene is TRBV19, the J gene TRBJ1-6; D is uncertain. The V gene's germline CDR1 is LNHDA and CDR2 SQIVND (reference sequence). This CDR3 is built from 16 residues. Deletions cut 4 bases from V and 7 bases from J, with 17 bases between. The CDR3 nucleotides read TGTGCCAGTAGTAATCTGGCCGGGGTTGGGAATTCACCCCTCCACTTT. The encoded protein is CASSNLAGVGNSPLHF.

V and J are TRBV6-5 and TRBJ2-1, with D possibly being TRBD1 (5 bases). This CDR3 spans 13 amino acids. Germline-derived CDR1 and CDR2 are MNHEY and SVGAGI. Trimming left V 8 bases short and J 7 bases short, with 15 bases between. The CDR3: CASRQTGKNEQFF. As DNA, the CDR3 is TGTGCCAGCCGACAGACCGGTAAGAATGAGCAGTTCTTC.

J is TRBJ1-1 and V is TRBV6-5; no reliable D call. The V end lost 3 bases, the J end lost 5 bases, and 13 bases lay between the germline ends. The germline V gene has CDR1 MNHEY and CDR2 SVGAGI. The CDR3 sequence is 14 residues long. CDR3 loop: CASSYATGYTEAFF. The CDR3 DNA is TGTGCCAGCAGTTATGCGACGGGGTATACTGAAGCTTTCTTT.

The CDR3, as DNA: TGTGCCAGCAGCCAAGATTTCAGGCAGCACTATGGCTACACCTTC. The encoded protein is CASSQDFRQHYGYTF. This chain links TRBV3-1 (or the pseudogene TRBV3-2) with TRBJ1-2; D not certain. This CDR3 is built from 15 residues. Between the trimmed V and J ends, which lost 0 bases and 3 bases, there was a span of 11 bases. The V gene's germline CDR1 is LGHDT and CDR2 YNNKEL (reference sequence).

This clone has just one count. This chain connects TRBV5-1 to TRBJ1-1; weak D call: TRBD1 (6 bases). The CDR3 is made up of 15 amino acids. Trimming stripped 4 bases from V and 1 base from J, with 14 bases between. CDR1 SGHRS and CDR2 YFSETQ come from the germline V gene. The CDR3 protein is CASSLLQTGNTEAFF. The CDR3 DNA reads as TGCGCCAGCAGCCTACTACAGACAGGGAACACTGAAGCTTTCTTT.

The chain links TRBV5-1 to TRBJ1-1; D not certain. CDR3 length equals 13 residues. From germline, CDR1 is SGHRS and CDR2 YFSETQ. Trimming removed 7 bases from V and 3 bases from J, with 13 bases in between. The CDR3 coding sequence is TGCGCCAGCGGAAGGGAGGTGGACACTGAAGCTTTCTTT. This codes for CASGREVDTEAFF.

The chain employs TRBV19 and TRBJ1-3; D remains ambiguous. Looked up from germline, CDR1 is LNHDA and CDR2 is SQIVND (reference sequence). The CDR3 covers 15 residues. V was pared by 4 bases and J by 0 bases, with 10 bases between. The CDR3 DNA follows: TGTGCCAGTAGTACCACGGTCTCCTCTGGAAACACCATATATTTT. Translating it yields CASSTTVSSGNTIYF.

This clone was picked up a small number of times. The chain links TRBV7-9 to TRBJ2-2; D remains unclear. The length of the CDR3 is 14 residues. Trimming left V 5 bases short and J 6 bases short, with 13 bases between. Looked up from germline, CDR1 is SEHNR and CDR2 is FQNEAQ (reference sequence). The chain's CDR3 is CASSETSLSGELFF. CDR3 coding DNA: TGTGCCAGCAGCGAGACATCGCTTTCCGGGGAGCTGTTTTTT.

Only a few counts were recorded for this clone. V and J are TRBV13 and TRBJ1-1, with no clear D. Trimming removed 0 bases from V and 9 bases from J, with 14 bases in between. Germline CDR1 PRHDT, CDR2 FYEKMQ (reference sequence). The length of the CDR3 is 14 residues. DNA for the CDR3: TGTGCCAGCAGCTTAGGCCTATCGGGGATGCAAGCTTTCTTT. This gives the protein CASSLGLSGMQAFF. Filled out from reference TRBV13 and TRBJ1-1, the complete variable domain reads AAGVIQSPRHLIKEKRETATLKCYPIPRHDTVYWYQQGPGQDPQFLISFYEKMQSDKGSIPDRFSAQQFSDYHSELNMSSLELGDSALYFCASSLGLSGMQAFFGQGTRLTVV.

V usage is TRBV5-6 and J usage is TRBJ1-2; no clear D gene. This CDR3 has 15 residues. In germline, CDR1 is SGHDT, CDR2 YYEEEE. The ends were cut back, 4 bases at V and 5 bases at J, with 18 bases in the middle. The DNA of the CDR3 is TGTGCCAGCAGCCCCCGGACGGGATCCCCTTATGGCTACACCTTC. This encodes CASSPRTGSPYGYTF. The full variable domain, completed using reference TRBV5-6 and TRBJ1-2, is DAGVTQSPTHLIKTRGQQVTLRCSPKSGHDTVSWYQQALGQGPQFIFQYYEEEERQRGNFPDRFSGHQFPNYSSELNVNALLLGDSALYLCASSPRTGSPYGYTFGSGTRLTVV.

The V call is TRBV27, the J call TRBJ1-2, with 7 bases matching TRBD1. This CDR3 region has 13 residues. Losses at the gene ends were 10 bases for V and 4 bases for J; bases not matched to a gene: 9. The V gene's germline CDR1 is MNHEY and CDR2 SMNVEV (reference sequence). The CDR3 sequence is CATATGTSYGYTF. CDR3 DNA: TGTGCCACCGCGACAGGGACTAGCTATGGCTACACCTTC.

V is TRBV7-2 and J is TRBJ2-3; TRBD2 matches 13 bases. Germline trimming cut 5 bases from V and 2 bases from J; bases unmatched to any gene: 4. Germline V CDR1 and CDR2: SGHTA, FQGNSA. This CDR3 is built from 16 residues. The CDR3 loop reads CASSATSGGLTDTQYF. The CDR3, as DNA: TGTGCCAGCAGCGCGACTAGCGGGGGGCTCACAGATACGCAGTATTTT.

This clone was seen only a few times. J is TRBJ1-1 and V is TRBV15; D gene ambiguous. CDR1 is LNHNV, CDR2 YYDKDF, per germline (reference sequence). Deletions cut 0 bases from V and 1 base from J, with 6 bases between. This CDR3 region has 14 residues. CDR3: CATSRDFKNTEAFF. The CDR3 nucleotides are TGTGCCACCAGCAGAGATTTCAAGAACACTGAAGCTTTCTTT.

The gene calls are TRBV2 and TRBJ2-5; D unclear. Germline V CDR1 and CDR2: SNHLY, FYNNEI. The CDR3 runs 13 residues. V was clipped by 5 bases and J by 7 bases, with 14 bases between them. This CDR3 reads CASSLTDLGTQYF. The CDR3 DNA reads as TGTGCCAGCAGTTTGACTGACCTGGGGACCCAGTACTTC.

The chain is built from TRBV6-5 and TRBJ1-5; D is ambiguous. CDR1 is MNHEY, CDR2 SVGAGI, per germline. The CDR3 is 14 residues long. V dropped 6 bases and J dropped 1 base, with 10 bases sitting between them. CDR3: CASRNRESNQPQHF. The DNA for the CDR3 is TGTGCCAGCAGAAACCGGGAGAGCAATCAGCCCCAGCATTTT.

This clone was picked up a small number of times. The genes are TRBV5-1 and TRBJ2-3; D remains ambiguous. From germline, CDR1 is SGHRS and CDR2 YFSETQ. With 4 bases removed from V and 3 bases from J, the gap between germline ends came to 12 bases. The CDR3 totals 14 residues. The CDR3 protein is CASSLSRSTDTQYF. The CDR3 nucleotides are TGCGCCAGCAGCCTCTCCAGGTCTACAGATACGCAGTATTTT.

CDR3 in DNA: TGTGCCAGCAGTGAAGCTCAAAGGGGTCAGCCCCAGCATTTT. This sequence encodes CASSEAQRGQPQHF. The rearrangement uses TRBV6-1 and TRBJ1-5, with D maybe TRBD1 (5 bases). With 0 bases removed from V and 6 bases from J, the gap between germline ends came to 9 bases. Germline CDR1 and CDR2: MNHNS and SASEGT. The CDR3 contains 14 residues.